This section outlines one T cell receptor beta chain sequence together with its context. The source of the sample is a study of response to subunit inactivated influenza vaccine. Trimming at V came to 4 bases and at J to 4 bases, leaving 9 bases not matched to a gene. The CDR3 length is 16 residues. Germline-derived CDR1 and CDR2 are SGHRS and YFSETQ. In TCRdb, the RT-PCR reads were re-called with MiXCR into one record per CDR3 protein. The table includes roughly 500,000 distinct CDR3 sequences, roughly 25% detected once. The data were also submitted as part of a second study, on T cells expressing NK-cell markers. That investigation notes: Production of TCR beta cDNA relied on 5'RACE template switching with UMIs. Beta-chain profiling covered CD3+CD56+NKG2C+, CD3+CD56+NKG2C- and CD3+CD56-NKG2C+ sorted subsets. One of the eight sequenced donors was seronegative, whereas the other seven were HCMV-seropositive.

The specimen comprised CD4+ T cells sorted from PBMCs, sampled less than 13 days after vaccination. The rearrangement links TRBV5-1 to TRBJ2-3; the match to TRBD2 covers 10 bases. This TCR was sampled from a man in his fifties or sixties who received an inactivated influenza vaccine. The DNA of the CDR3 is TGCGCCAGCAGCGCCGGGACTAGCGCGTACGCAGATACGCAGTATTTT. Translation: CASSAGTSAYADTQYF.